These 23 T cell receptor beta chains share one sample of origin, sequenced in a study of OX40 agonist ivuxolimab in advanced cancers. Libraries were prepared through the immunoSEQ multiplex PCR assay. TCRdb retrieved this table from immuneACCESS and kept in-frame rearrangements only. Not all clones are present; in checked studies, unresolved V genes account for under half, and no reason is known for the remainder. This sample holds under 85,000 clones; 65% to 90% were observed only once. Of the sample, 1.9% falls within the top ten clones. The source was CD4+ or CD8+ T cells sorted from blood, collected in a trial of the OX40 agonist ivuxolimab. The source is an adult with an advanced solid tumor such as melanoma, head and neck, liver or kidney cancer.

The chain couples TRBV5-1 to TRBJ2-1, with 8 bases lining up with TRBD2. There are 13 residues in the CDR3. With V trimmed by 5 bases and J by 5 bases, 3 bases remained unmatched. CDR1 and CDR2 from the germline V gene are SGHRS and YFSETQ. The CDR3 nucleotides read TGCGCCAGCAGACTAGCGGTAAACAATGAGCAGTTCTTC. It translates to CASRLAVNNEQFF.

The V and J genes are TRBV2 and TRBJ2-3, with TRBD2 as a possible D gene (6 bases). V was pared by 8 bases and J by 2 bases, with 17 bases between. The germline gives CDR1 SNHLY, CDR2 FYNNEI. The CDR3 runs to 15 residues. The CDR3 here is CASLPWAGYTDTQYF. The CDR3 bases are TGTGCCAGCCTCCCGTGGGCGGGATACACAGATACGCAGTATTTT. The full variable domain, rest sourced from reference TRBV2 and TRBJ2-3, is EPEVTQTPSHQVTQMGQEVILRCVPISNHLYFYWYRQILGQKVEFLVSFYNNEISEKSEIFDDQFSVERPDGSNFTLKIRSTKLEDSAMYFCASLPWAGYTDTQYFGPGTRLTVL.

The chain is built from TRBV15 and TRBJ2-1, with TRBD2 matching 10 bases. Germline assignment: CDR1 LNHNV and CDR2 YYDKDF (reference sequence). V lost 2 bases and J lost 5; bases outside the gene matches: 6. CDR3 length: 16 amino acids. In nucleotides, the CDR3 is TGTGCCACCAGCAGAACGGGACTAGCGCCGAACAATGAGCAGTTCTTC. The encoded protein is CATSRTGLAPNNEQFF.

V usage is TRBV7-9 and J usage is TRBJ1-4; 9 bases are a match to TRBD1. Trimming removed 5 bases from V and 7 bases from J; junction bases left unmatched: 11. This CDR3 region has 16 residues. Germline V gene lookup returns CDR1 SEHNR and CDR2 FQNEAQ (reference sequence). CDR3 loop: CASSPQPGTGPEKLFF. The DNA of the CDR3 is TGTGCCAGCAGCCCCCAGCCCGGGACAGGGCCTGAAAAACTGTTTTTT.

V usage is TRBV27 and J usage is TRBJ2-4; 8 nucleotides match TRBD2. The CDR3 extends over 15 amino acids. In germline, CDR1 is MNHEY, CDR2 SMNVEV (reference sequence). The V segment lost 4 bases and the J segment 2 bases; nucleotides outside the gene matches: 4. CDR3 sequence: CASSSKREPKNIQYF. CDR3 nucleotides: TGTGCCAGCAGTTCCAAGCGGGAGCCCAAAAACATTCAGTACTTC.

The rearrangement uses TRBV28 and TRBJ2-5; D uncertain. Trimming shortened V by 5 bases and J by 5 bases, and 6 bases separated the two germline ends. This CDR3 contains 11 residues. Germline V gene sequence: CDR1 MDHEN, CDR2 SYDVKM. The DNA for the CDR3 is TGTGCCAGCAGTAACGTGGAGACCCAGTACTTC. Residues: CASSNVETQYF.

Only a few counts were recorded for this clone. V and J are TRBV2 and TRBJ2-1, with 10 bases that match TRBD2. Looked up from germline, CDR1 is SNHLY and CDR2 is FYNNEI. The ends lost 8 bases at V and 4 bases at J; junction bases unmatched: 14. CDR3 length: 17 amino acids. In DNA, the CDR3 is TGTGCCAGCTCCTATATGGTACTAGCGGGGACTTACAATGAGCAGTTCTTC. Its protein is CASSYMVLAGTYNEQFF.

The J gene is TRBJ2-1, the V gene TRBV13; 11 nucleotides match TRBD1. Germline CDR1 reads PRHDT; CDR2 reads FYEKMQ (reference sequence). This CDR3 has 17 residues. V lost 4 bases and J lost 7; bases outside the gene matches: 12. The CDR3 DNA is TGTGCCAGCAGCTCCTTGGTAGGACAGGGGGCGTCTAATGAGCAGTTCTTC. Translated, it gives CASSSLVGQGASNEQFF.

The V gene is TRBV10-1, the J gene TRBJ2-3; 15 bases align to TRBD2. The CDR3 loop spans 18 amino acids. Germline lookup yields CDR1 WNHNN and CDR2 SYGVQD (reference sequence). V trimming: 3 bases; J trimming: 5 bases; junction bases outside the gene matches: 9. CDR3 protein: CASSDHPGLAGGGDTQYF. CDR3 coding DNA: TGCGCCAGCAGTGATCACCCGGGACTAGCGGGAGGAGGAGATACGCAGTATTTT.

The table lists this clone with a count of one. This rearrangement joins TRBV9 to TRBJ2-7; D may correspond to TRBD1 or TRBD2 (5 bases each). Per germline, CDR1 SGDLS and CDR2 YYNGEE. Trimming shortened V by 10 bases and J by 2 bases, and 16 bases separated the two germline ends. This CDR3 has 13 amino acids. CDR3 in DNA: TGTGCCCCCCGTCGGGGCCTCCCCTACGAGCAGTACTTC. It translates to CAPRRGLPYEQYF.

The chain joins TRBV7-2 to TRBJ1-3; the D is unclear. Germline V gene sequence: CDR1 SGHTA, CDR2 FQGNSA. The CDR3 runs to 15 residues. Trimming shortened V by 3 bases and J by 0 bases, and 9 bases separated the two germline ends. The CDR3, as DNA: TGTGCCAGCAGCTTGGACGGCTACTCTGGAAACACCATATATTTT. Protein sequence: CASSLDGYSGNTIYF.

The chain uses TRBV7-3 and TRBJ2-5, with 9 nucleotides matching TRBD2. Germline V CDR1 and CDR2: SGHTA, FQGTGA. The CDR3 length is 14 residues. Losses at the gene ends were 5 bases for V and 2 bases for J; bases not matched to a gene: 3. The DNA of the CDR3 is TGTGCCAGCAGCCTAGCGGGACCACAAGAGACCCAGTACTTC. Translated, it gives CASSLAGPQETQYF.

This chain links TRBV7-2 with TRBJ2-2; 14 bases map to TRBD2. Germline V CDR1 and CDR2: SGHTA, FQGNSA. J was trimmed by 7 bases and V by 6 bases; bases with no gene match: 7. This CDR3 has 16 residues. The CDR3 bases are TGTGCCAGCAGTAACCGACTAGCGGGAGGGAACGGGGAGCTGTTTTTT. As protein: CASSNRLAGGNGELFF.

This chain links TRBV5-1 with TRBJ1-2; D is possibly TRBD1 (6 bases). The CDR3 contains 13 residues. The germline V gene encodes CDR1 SGHRS and CDR2 YFSETQ. V shed 1 base and J shed 7 bases, with 11 bases lying between them. In DNA, the CDR3 is TGCGCCAGCAGCTTGTTGGGACACCGTGGCTACACCTTC. The encoded protein is CASSLLGHRGYTF.

Note on this clone: The sample holds other DNA sequences that translate to the same CDR3. CDR3 sequence (DNA): TGTGCCAGCAGTCCCTCCGGGGGCTATGGCTACACCTTC. This translates into CASSPSGGYGYTF. J is TRBJ1-2 and V is TRBV6-5; TRBD1 is a possible D gene (5 bases). This CDR3 is built from 13 residues. The V gene's germline CDR1 is MNHEY and CDR2 SVGAGI. V was shortened by 5 bases and J by 4 bases, with 11 bases between the two germline ends.

The rearrangement uses TRBV9 and TRBJ2-3; 11 nucleotides match TRBD2. This CDR3 is built from 18 residues. V shed 2 bases, J shed 4 bases, and the junction held 12 bases outside the gene matches. The germline V gene encodes CDR1 SGDLS and CDR2 YYNGEE. CDR3 bases: TGTGCCAGCAGCGTCCTAGACACTAGCGGGAGTCTCCCAGATACGCAGTATTTT. Encoded protein: CASSVLDTSGSLPDTQYF. The full variable domain, in which reference TRBV9 and TRBJ2-3 provide the parts outside the CDR3, is DSGVTQTPKHLITATGQRVTLRCSPRSGDLSVYWYQQSLDQGLQFLIQYYNGEERAKGNILERFSAQQFPDLHSELNLSSLELGDSALYFCASSVLDTSGSLPDTQYFGPGTRLTVL.

Turning to this clone: The junction does not match germline at one end; this may be a read error. This chain's CDR3 is CASRLGQGGYEQYF. CDR3 DNA: TGTGCCAGCAGATTGGGGCAGGGGGGATACGAGCAGTACTTC. The rearrangement uses TRBV5-6 and TRBJ2-7; D may be TRBD1 (7 bases). This CDR3 has 14 amino acids. Per germline, CDR1 SGHDT and CDR2 YYEEEE.

The chain combines TRBV7-9 with TRBJ1-1; unclear D gene. CDR1 SEHNR and CDR2 FQNEAQ come from the germline V gene (reference sequence). With 5 bases removed from V and 4 bases from J, the gap between germline ends came to 5 bases. This CDR3 is built from 11 residues. The CDR3 DNA reads TGTGCCAGCAGCAAACTCACTGAAGCTTTCTTT. Encoded protein: CASSKLTEAFF.

About this clone itself: Other DNA sequences from this sample encode an identical CDR3 as well. The rearrangement uses TRBV19 and TRBJ2-3, with D unresolved. Germline lookup yields CDR1 LNHDA and CDR2 SQIVND (reference sequence). The V end lost 3 bases, the J end lost 2 bases, and 9 bases lay between the germline ends. The CDR3 is 14 amino acids. The DNA of the CDR3 is TGTGCCAGTAGTATTCGACGAAACACAGATACGCAGTATTTT. Amino acids: CASSIRRNTDTQYF. Filled out from reference TRBV19 and TRBJ2-3, the complete variable domain reads DGGITQSPKYLFRKEGQNVTLSCEQNLNHDAMYWYRQDPGQGLRLIYYSQIVNDFQKGDIAEGYSVSREKKESFPLTVTSAQKNPTAFYLCASSIRRNTDTQYFGPGTRLTVL.

This sequence joins TRBV9 and TRBJ1-4, with a weak D call TRBD1 (5 bases). Looked up from germline, CDR1 is SGDLS and CDR2 is YYNGEE. This CDR3 region has 16 residues. V was clipped by 4 bases and J by 6 bases, with 19 bases between them. Written as DNA, the CDR3 is TGTGCCAGCAGCCGTCAGGGAGGGGCGGTGTATGAAAAACTGTTTTTT. This codes for CASSRQGGAVYEKLFF. The full variable domain, its missing parts supplied by reference TRBV9 and TRBJ1-4, is DSGVTQTPKHLITATGQRVTLRCSPRSGDLSVYWYQQSLDQGLQFLIQYYNGEERAKGNILERFSAQQFPDLHSELNLSSLELGDSALYFCASSRQGGAVYEKLFFGSGTQLSVL.

V gene TRBV19 combines with J gene TRBJ2-7; maybe TRBD1 (6 bases). Per the germline V gene, CDR1 is LNHDA and CDR2 is SQIVND (reference sequence). V lost 5 bases and J 0 bases, leaving 11 bases between the germline ends. The CDR3 sequence is 14 residues long. DNA of the CDR3: TGTGCCAGTAGTCCCCGGACAGCCTCCTACGAGCAGTACTTC. It specifies CASSPRTASYEQYF.

This rearrangement joins TRBV5-6 to TRBJ2-1; D possibly corresponds to TRBD1 (5 bases). Between the trimmed V and J ends, which lost 1 base and 0 bases, there was a span of 11 bases. Germline-derived CDR1 and CDR2 are SGHDT and YYEEEE. This CDR3 has 16 residues. CDR3 sequence reads: CASSLWGGSSYNEQFF. CDR3 coding DNA: TGTGCCAGCAGCTTGTGGGGCGGAAGCTCCTACAATGAGCAGTTCTTC.

J is TRBJ2-2 and V is TRBV9, with D unclear. This CDR3 is built from 13 residues. V dropped 0 bases and J dropped 7 bases, with 7 bases sitting between them. Germline V gives CDR1 SGDLS, CDR2 YYNGEE. The CDR3: CASSVGQFGELFF. The CDR3 region has the DNA TGTGCCAGCAGCGTAGGGCAGTTCGGGGAGCTGTTTTTT.